This is a list of T cell receptor beta chains from one sample in a study of blood T cell repertoires in COVID-19. Clones were read by immunoSEQ multiplex PCR, and TCRdb kept only the in-frame ones, dropping some. The sample shows a few hundred thousand clones, 70% to 90% of them seen only once. Sequences were obtained from peripheral blood. Every receptor here comes from a man in his thirties or forties who had recovered from COVID-19. Each CDR3 is given with its conserved first and last residue.

CDR3 protein: CASSTRDRVVEQYF; J gene: TRBJ2-7; V gene: TRBV19
CDR3 protein: CASSQPTGTGLFF; J gene: TRBJ1-4; V gene: TRBV4-1
CDR3 protein: CASSMRNTEAFF; J gene: TRBJ1-1; V gene: TRBV19
CDR3 protein: CSAGALAKNSF; J gene: TRBJ1-4; V gene: TRBV20-1
CDR3 protein: CASSLGAIYSGNTIYF; J gene: TRBJ1-3; V gene: TRBV7-9
CDR3 protein: CASSLGDGGETQYF; J gene: TRBJ2-5; V gene: TRBV11-2
CDR3 protein: CASSGDWVRYNEQFF; J gene: TRBJ2-1; V gene: TRBV11-2
CDR3 protein: CASSESTEGVTQYF; J gene: TRBJ2-3; V gene: TRBV10-2
CDR3 protein: CASSFALTYEQYF; J gene: TRBJ2-7; V gene: TRBV7-9
CDR3 protein: CAISGQGGGTQYF; J gene: TRBJ2-5; V gene: TRBV10-3
CDR3 protein: CSIPTAGGKTQYF; J gene: TRBJ2-5; V gene: TRBV29-1
CDR3 protein: CATRDYGYTF; J gene: TRBJ1-2; V gene: TRBV19
CDR3 protein: CASRTGQETQYF; J gene: TRBJ2-5; V gene: TRBV5-1
CDR3 protein: CASRWGVNTEAFF; J gene: TRBJ1-1; V gene: TRBV2
CDR3 protein: CASSTLSGGDRGTGELFF; J gene: TRBJ2-2; V gene: TRBV19
CDR3 protein: CASSLARGGYAFF; J gene: TRBJ1-1; V gene: TRBV5-4
CDR3 protein: CASSSGQGTGELFF; J gene: TRBJ2-2; V gene: TRBV27
CDR3 protein: CASSQQSGNNQPQHF; J gene: TRBJ1-5; V gene: TRBV7-6
CDR3 protein: CASSDPLGQGAISNQPQHF; J gene: TRBJ1-5; V gene: TRBV6-1